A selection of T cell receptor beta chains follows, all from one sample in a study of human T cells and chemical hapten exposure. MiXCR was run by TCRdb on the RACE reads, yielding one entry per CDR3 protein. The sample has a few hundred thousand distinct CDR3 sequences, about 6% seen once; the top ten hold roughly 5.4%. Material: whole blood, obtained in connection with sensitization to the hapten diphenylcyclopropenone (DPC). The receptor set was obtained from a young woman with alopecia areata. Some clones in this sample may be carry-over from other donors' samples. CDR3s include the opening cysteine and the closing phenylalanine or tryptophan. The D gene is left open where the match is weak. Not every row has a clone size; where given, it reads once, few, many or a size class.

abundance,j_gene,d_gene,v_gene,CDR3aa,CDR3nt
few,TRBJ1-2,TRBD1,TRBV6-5,CASTQYRTGGAYGYTF,TGTGCCAGCACCCAATACCGCACAGGGGGCGCCTATGGCTACACCTTC
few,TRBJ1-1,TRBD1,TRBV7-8,CASSHLQRTGGAVNTEAFF,TGTGCCAGCAGCCATCTTCAGAGGACAGGGGGCGCTGTGAACACTGAAGCTTTCTTT
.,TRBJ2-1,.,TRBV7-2,CASSLKRDGKQFF,TGTGCCAGCAGCTTAAAGAGGGATGGGAAGCAGTTCTTC
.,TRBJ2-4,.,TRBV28,CASSLSTSPPRDAIAKNIQYF,TGTGCCAGCAGTCTTTCAACTTCTCCCCCCCGGGACGCTATAGCCAAAAACATTCAGTACTTC
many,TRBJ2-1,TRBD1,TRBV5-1,CASSPRGTGDTLYNEQFF,TGCGCCAGCAGCCCCAGAGGGACAGGGGACACCCTCTACAATGAGCAGTTCTTC
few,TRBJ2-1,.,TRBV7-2,CASSLSPSGEQFF,TGTGCCAGCAGCTTATCCCCCAGTGGTGAGCAGTTCTTC
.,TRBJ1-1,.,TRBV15,CATSPARPNTEAFF,TGTGCCACCAGCCCTGCCAGGCCGAACACTGAAGCTTTCTTT
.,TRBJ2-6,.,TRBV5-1,CASSSNPPGRESGANVLTF,TGCGCCAGCAGCTCCAATCCCCCGGGGAGAGAGTCTGGGGCCAACGTCCTGACTTTC
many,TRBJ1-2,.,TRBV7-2,CASSLGPGAGGYTF,TGTGCCAGCAGCTTAGGTCCAGGGGCCGGAGGCTACACCTTC
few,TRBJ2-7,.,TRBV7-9,CASSLSRGRFYEQYF,TGTGCCAGCAGCTTATCGAGGGGTAGGTTCTACGAGCAGTACTTC
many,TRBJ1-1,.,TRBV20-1,CSARDRWAAMNTEAFF,TGCAGTGCTAGAGATCGATGGGCGGCAATGAACACTGAAGCTTTCTTT
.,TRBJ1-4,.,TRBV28,CASYPQGPTNEKLFF,TGTGCCAGCTACCCACAGGGTCCAACTAATGAAAAACTGTTTTTT
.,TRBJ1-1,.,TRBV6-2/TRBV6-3,CASSYPDSEAFF,TGTGCCAGCAGCTACCCGGACAGTGAAGCTTTCTTT
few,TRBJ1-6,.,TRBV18,CASSLFDGSSYNSPLHF,TGTGCCAGCTCACTCTTCGACGGCAGCTCCTATAATTCACCCCTCCACTTT
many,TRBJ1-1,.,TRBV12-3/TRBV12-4,CASKSTVNTEAFF,TGTGCCAGCAAATCGACAGTGAACACTGAAGCTTTCTTT
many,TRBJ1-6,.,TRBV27,CASSLTSYNSPLHF,TGTGCCAGCAGTTTAACTTCCTATAATTCACCCCTCCACTTT
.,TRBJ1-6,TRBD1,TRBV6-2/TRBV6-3,CASSSAWDRDLYNSPLHF,TGTGCCAGCAGTTCCGCTTGGGACAGGGACCTCTATAATTCACCCCTCCACTTT
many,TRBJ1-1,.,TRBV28,CASSKTGIVSYTEAFF,TGTGCCAGCAGCAAAACAGGGATCGTTAGTTACACTGAAGCTTTCTTT
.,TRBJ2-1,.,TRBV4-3,CASSQGDTYNEQFF,TGCGCCAGCAGCCAAGGGGACACCTACAATGAGCAGTTCTTC
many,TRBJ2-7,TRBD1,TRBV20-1,CSGTGTGIGEQYF,TGCAGCGGGACCGGGACAGGGATTGGCGAGCAGTACTTC
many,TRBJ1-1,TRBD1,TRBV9,CASSVETGGTEAFF,TGTGCCAGCAGCGTAGAAACAGGGGGCACTGAAGCTTTCTTT
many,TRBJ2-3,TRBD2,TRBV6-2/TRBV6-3,CASSYSSKASGRITSTDTQYF,TGTGCCAGCAGTTACTCGAGTAAAGCTAGCGGGAGAATTACTAGCACAGATACGCAGTATTTT
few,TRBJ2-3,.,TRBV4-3,CASSQGVAESGSDTQYF,TGCGCCAGCAGCCAAGGTGTCGCAGAGAGTGGATCAGATACGCAGTATTTT
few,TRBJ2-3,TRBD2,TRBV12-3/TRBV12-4,CASSSPTSIDTQYF,TGTGCCAGCAGTTCCCCGACTAGCATAGATACGCAGTATTTT
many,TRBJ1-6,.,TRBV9,CASSVGGVGNSPLHF,TGTGCCAGCAGCGTAGGGGGGGTCGGAAATTCACCCCTCCACTTT
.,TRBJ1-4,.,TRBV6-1,CASRTNRDSNEKLFF,TGTGCCAGCAGAACTAACAGGGACTCTAATGAAAAACTGTTTTTT
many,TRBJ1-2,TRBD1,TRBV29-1,CSVRTGFNYGYTF,TGCAGCGTGAGGACAGGTTTTAACTATGGCTACACCTTC
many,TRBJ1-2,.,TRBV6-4,CASTPDGGTNYGYTF,TGTGCCAGCACTCCCGACGGAGGGACTAACTATGGCTACACCTTC
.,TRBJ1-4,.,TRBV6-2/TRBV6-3,CASSYSNRDATNEKLFF,TGTGCCAGCAGTTACTCCAACAGGGATGCAACTAATGAAAAACTGTTTTTT
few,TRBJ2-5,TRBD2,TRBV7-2,CASSSPAGGWVDETQYF,TGTGCCAGCAGCTCGCCAGCGGGGGGTTGGGTAGATGAGACCCAGTACTTC
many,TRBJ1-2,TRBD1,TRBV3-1,CASSPERTGRPYGYTF,TGTGCCAGCAGCCCGGAAAGGACAGGGCGTCCCTATGGCTACACCTTC
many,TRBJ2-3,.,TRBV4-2,CASSQEVGGAQYF,TGTGCCAGCAGCCAGGAAGTAGGTGGGGCGCAGTATTTT
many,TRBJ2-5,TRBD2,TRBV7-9,CASSLGRGGLSRETQYF,TGTGCCAGCAGCCTTGGGCGGGGGGGCCTGAGTCGGGAGACCCAGTACTTC
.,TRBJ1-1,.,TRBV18,CASSPNREFNTEAFF,TGTGCCAGCTCACCAAATCGGGAGTTCAACACTGAAGCTTTCTTT
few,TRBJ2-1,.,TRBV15,CATRRHGRDEQFF,TGTGCCACCAGGAGACACGGTCGGGATGAGCAGTTCTTC
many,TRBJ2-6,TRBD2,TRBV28,CASSTSAVSGANVLTF,TGTGCCAGCTCGACTAGCGCGGTCTCTGGGGCCAACGTCCTGACTTTC
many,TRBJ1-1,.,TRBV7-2,CASSQAQNTEAFF,TGTGCCAGCAGCCAAGCCCAGAACACTGAAGCTTTCTTT
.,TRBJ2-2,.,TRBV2,CASNAVGTGELFF,TGTGCCAGCAACGCGGTCGGCACCGGGGAGCTGTTTTTT
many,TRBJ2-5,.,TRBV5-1,CASSLAQGNRETQYF,TGCGCCAGCAGCTTGGCTCAGGGGAATCGCGAGACCCAGTACTTC
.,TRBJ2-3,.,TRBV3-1,CASSPTSPDTQYF,TGTGCCAGCAGCCCCACAAGTCCAGATACGCAGTATTTT
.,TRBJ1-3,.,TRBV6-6,CASSPRAPAGNTIYF,TGTGCCAGCAGCCCCCGGGCCCCGGCCGGAAACACCATATATTTT
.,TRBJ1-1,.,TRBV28,CASGPTGRSTEAFF,TGTGCCAGTGGGCCCACAGGGAGGAGCACTGAAGCTTTCTTT
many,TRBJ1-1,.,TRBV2,CASSEGLGRNTEAFF,TGTGCCAGCAGTGAAGGTCTGGGGCGGAACACTGAAGCTTTCTTT
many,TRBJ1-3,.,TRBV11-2,CASSLLGASGNTIYF,TGTGCCAGCAGCTTACTAGGGGCATCTGGAAACACCATATATTTT
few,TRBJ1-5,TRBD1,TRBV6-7,CASSRDRPGNQPQHF,TGTGCCAGCAGTAGGGACAGGCCCGGCAATCAGCCCCAGCATTTT
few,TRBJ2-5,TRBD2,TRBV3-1,CASSQNSGGQETQYF,TGTGCCAGCAGCCAGAATAGCGGGGGACAAGAGACCCAGTACTTC
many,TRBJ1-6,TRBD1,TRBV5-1,CASSYSGTGFRSPLHF,TGCGCCAGCAGCTACTCCGGGACAGGGTTTCGTTCACCCCTCCACTTT
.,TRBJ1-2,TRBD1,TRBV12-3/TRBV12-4,CASSLPGGVYGYTF,TGTGCCAGCAGTTTACCAGGGGGAGTATATGGCTACACCTTC
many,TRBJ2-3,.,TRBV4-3,CASRESGFETDTQYF,TGCGCCAGCCGAGAGTCCGGGTTTGAAACAGATACGCAGTATTTT
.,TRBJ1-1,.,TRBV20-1,CSTPPGSLVGAFF,TGCAGTACCCCTCCAGGGTCTTTGGTCGGAGCTTTCTTT
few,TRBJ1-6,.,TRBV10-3,CAIGVARDSPLHF,TGTGCCATCGGGGTTGCTCGGGATTCACCCCTCCACTTT
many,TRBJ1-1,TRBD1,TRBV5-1,CASSLQQGRHTEAFF,TGCGCCAGCAGCCTACAACAGGGGCGACACACTGAAGCTTTCTTT